The 16 T cell receptor beta chains in this list originate from one sample, sequenced in a study of blood T cell repertoires in COVID-19. Libraries were prepared by immunoSEQ multiplex PCR; TCRdb keeps only in-frame clonotypes and omits some of them. Among 220,000 or so clones listed, around 87% were seen once. Sequencing was done on a sample of peripheral blood. Receptor source: a woman between 50 and 59 years old with COVID-19, enrolled during active disease.

This chain uses TRBV5-1 with TRBJ2-5; TRBD2 matches at 7 bases. Germline-derived CDR1 and CDR2 are SGHRS and YFSETQ. With V trimmed by 0 bases and J by 4 bases, 9 bases remained unmatched. The length of the CDR3 is 16 residues. The CDR3 DNA reads as TGCGCCAGCAGCTTGGCGGGGGGAGGTTCAGGAGAGACCCAGTACTTC. Its protein is CASSLAGGGSGETQYF.

The chain joins TRBV6-1 to TRBJ2-4; D may be TRBD2 (5 bases). This CDR3 has 15 amino acids. Germline values: CDR1 MNHNS, CDR2 SASEGT. The V end lost 8 bases, the J end lost 5 bases, and 19 bases lay between the germline ends. CDR3 region: CASEAKAERENIQYF. CDR3 coding DNA: TGTGCCAGCGAGGCCAAAGCGGAACGAGAAAACATTCAGTACTTC.

The chain carries TRBV28 and TRBJ2-6, with 7 bases fitting TRBD1. Trimming took 4 bases from V and 4 from J; bases not matched to a gene: 7. CDR1 is MDHEN and CDR2 is SYDVKM in the germline V gene. CDR3 length: 16 amino acids. This CDR3 is CASSSLTGAGANVLTF. In nucleotides, the CDR3 is TGTGCCAGCAGTTCACTTACAGGGGCAGGGGCCAACGTCCTGACTTTC.

The gene calls are TRBV13 and TRBJ2-3; 9 bases line up with TRBD2. CDR1 PRHDT and CDR2 FYEKMQ come from the germline V gene (reference sequence). The CDR3 is 16 residues long. With 8 bases clipped from V and 1 base from J, the junction kept 10 bases outside the gene matches. The CDR3 loop is CASSLYLAGGTDTQYF. CDR3 DNA sequence: TGTGCCAGCTCGCTGTATTTAGCGGGGGGCACAGATACGCAGTATTTT.

This clone appeared once. This chain joins TRBV19 and TRBJ2-7; D is unclear. The length of the CDR3 is 14 residues. CDR1 is LNHDA, CDR2 SQIVND, per germline (reference sequence). The ends were cut back, 5 bases at V and 0 bases at J, with 11 bases in the middle. The CDR3 here is CASSPTFASYEQYF. CDR3 DNA sequence: TGTGCCAGTAGTCCGACATTCGCCTCCTACGAGCAGTACTTC.

The chain has TRBV11-2 and TRBJ1-2; 7 bases are shared with TRBD1. J gave up 8 bases and V 5 bases, and 8 bases lay outside the gene matches. Germline CDR1 and CDR2: SGHAT and FQNNGV. The CDR3 is 13 amino acids. CDR3 amino acids: CASSQTGVRGYTF. The CDR3 nucleotides read TGTGCCAGCAGCCAAACAGGGGTACGGGGCTACACCTTC. The entire variable domain, with the rest obtained from reference TRBV11-2 and TRBJ1-2, is as follows: EAGVAQSPRYKIIEKRQSVAFWCNPISGHATLYWYQQILGQGPKLLIQFQNNGVVDDSQLPKDRFSAERLKGVDSTLKIQPAKLEDSAVYLCASSQTGVRGYTFGSGTRLTVV.

The rearrangement links TRBV9 to TRBJ2-3, with 10 bases lining up with TRBD2. The junction had 12 bases not matched to a gene; V was cut back by 1 base and J by 7 bases. The germline V gene encodes CDR1 SGDLS and CDR2 YYNGEE. The CDR3 extends over 17 amino acids. This chain's CDR3 is CASSVNPRSGGANTQYF. DNA for the CDR3: TGTGCCAGCAGCGTAAACCCCCGGAGCGGGGGGGCAAATACGCAGTATTTT.

Only a few counts were recorded for this clone. The chain is built from TRBV3-1 (or the pseudogene TRBV3-2) and TRBJ2-2; 11 bases align to TRBD2. Trimming cost V 2 bases and J 5 bases; bases outside gene matches: 10. Per germline, CDR1 LGHDT and CDR2 YNNKEL (reference sequence). This CDR3 has 18 residues. The CDR3 sequence: CASSQLTPGLAETGELFF. The CDR3 DNA reads TGTGCCAGCAGCCAACTCACTCCGGGACTAGCGGAGACCGGGGAGCTGTTTTTT.

In nucleotides, the CDR3 is TGCGCCAGTTCTGGGACATTAGAGACCCAGTACTTC. Its translation is CASSGTLETQYF. The rearrangement links TRBV5-1 to TRBJ2-5, with D perhaps TRBD1 (6 bases). The V end lost 8 bases, the J end lost 4 bases, and 12 bases lay between the germline ends. The length of the CDR3 is 12 residues. Germline V CDR1 and CDR2: SGHRS, YFSETQ.

The chain is built from TRBV29-1 and TRBJ1-2, with 10 bases fitting TRBD1. The ends lost 4 bases at V and 0 bases at J; junction bases unmatched: 8. Looked up from germline, CDR1 is SQVTM and CDR2 is ANQGSEA. The CDR3 is 16 amino acids. The DNA of the CDR3 is TGCAGCGTTGGAGGGGGACAGGGGCTTTCTAACTATGGCTACACCTTC. Its protein product is CSVGGGQGLSNYGYTF.

V and J are TRBV9 and TRBJ2-6; D unresolved. The ends were cut back, 3 bases at V and 1 base at J, with 11 bases in the middle. CDR3 length equals 16 residues. Per germline, CDR1 SGDLS and CDR2 YYNGEE. The DNA for the CDR3 is TGTGCCAGCAGCGATTCCGGGTGGTCTGGGGCCAACGTCCTGACTTTC. Translation gives CASSDSGWSGANVLTF.

Of note for this clone: A much larger clone lies a single base off, so this may be a read error. The V and J genes are TRBV7-9 and TRBJ1-1, with 8 bases that match TRBD1. V trimming: 5 bases; J trimming: 1 base; junction bases outside the gene matches: 3. Per germline, CDR1 SEHNR and CDR2 FQNEAQ (reference sequence). The CDR3 totals 14 residues. CDR3 region: CASSPTGGNTEAFF. DNA for the CDR3: TGTGCCAGCAGCCCAACAGGGGGGAACACTGAAGCTTTCTTT. The full variable domain, completed using reference TRBV7-9 and TRBJ1-1, is DTGVSQNPRHKITKRGQNVTFRCDPISEHNRLYWYRQTLGQGPEFLTYFQNEAQLEKSRLLSDRFSAERPKGSFSTLEIQRTEQGDSAMYLCASSPTGGNTEAFFGQGTRLTVV.

The V gene is TRBV6-4, the J gene TRBJ2-7; D may be TRBD2 (5 bases). This CDR3 is built from 14 residues. V lost 6 bases, J lost 3 bases, and 15 bases lay in between. Germline V gene sequence: CDR1 MRHNA, CDR2 SNTAGT. Written as DNA, the CDR3 is TGTGCCAGCAGGAGAGGTCCCGGGGTCTACGAGCAGTACGTC. Translating it yields CASRRGPGVYEQYV.

The J gene is TRBJ2-2, the V gene TRBV27, with 7 bases aligning to TRBD1. The length of the CDR3 is 17 residues. Looked up from germline, CDR1 is MNHEY and CDR2 is SMNVEV (reference sequence). The V and J ends lost 4 bases and 1 base, in that order; junction bases with no gene match: 9. CDR3 bases: TGTGCCAGCAGTTCGGACAGGTTCGGTGTGAACACCGGGGAGCTGTTTTTT. Its protein is CASSSDRFGVNTGELFF.

The chain uses TRBV11-3 and TRBJ2-2, with 7 bases fitting TRBD1. Trimming removed 4 bases from V and 1 base from J; junction bases left unmatched: 3. The CDR3 sequence is 15 residues long. CDR1 is SGHNT, CDR2 YENEEA, per germline. CDR3 region: CASSSRTGNTGELFF. The CDR3 DNA is TGTGCCAGCAGCTCCCGGACAGGGAACACCGGGGAGCTGTTTTTT.

The CDR3 bases are TGTGCCAGCAGCTTGTGGCGGGGGGCCAATGAGCAGTTCTTC. Its protein is CASSLWRGANEQFF. The chain combines TRBV13 with TRBJ2-1, with 8 bases fitting TRBD2. The germline CDR1 and CDR2 sequences are PRHDT and FYEKMQ (reference sequence). V was pared by 3 bases and J by 6 bases, with 4 bases of the junction left unmatched. This CDR3 has 14 residues.